The following is a TCR beta chain sequence with its context. The antigen remains unidentified. This entry is derived from a study of blood T cells in healthy people across ages. Notes on the study in general: The fall in TCR beta diversity per million T cells was roughly linear with age. TCR beta diversity tracked closely with naive T cell percentage.

The CDR3 length is 15 residues. Germline V gives CDR1 SGHRS, CDR2 YFSETQ. The V gene end was trimmed by 7 bases and the J gene end by 4 bases; junction bases not matched to a gene: 11. Together with a sample-barcoded 5' primer, a J-beta primer mix was included in a second PCR lasting about 7 to 11 cycles. All cDNA molecules were each tagged by a template-switch adaptor with 12 random nucleotides. TCRdb itself ran the 5' RACE reads through MiXCR, one entry per CDR3 protein. The data show more than 1,400,000 distinct CDR3 sequences, about 43% seen once. Healthy Caucasian individuals from Russia aged about 6 to 100 were enrolled as donors.

The origin of this receptor is a woman under 30 in good health. The specimen sequenced was blood. The chain has TRBV5-1 and TRBJ2-7; 10 bases line up with TRBD2. The CDR3 protein is CASGSLAGGIYEQYF. DNA of the CDR3: TGCGCCAGCGGATCATTAGCGGGGGGCATTTACGAGCAGTACTTC.